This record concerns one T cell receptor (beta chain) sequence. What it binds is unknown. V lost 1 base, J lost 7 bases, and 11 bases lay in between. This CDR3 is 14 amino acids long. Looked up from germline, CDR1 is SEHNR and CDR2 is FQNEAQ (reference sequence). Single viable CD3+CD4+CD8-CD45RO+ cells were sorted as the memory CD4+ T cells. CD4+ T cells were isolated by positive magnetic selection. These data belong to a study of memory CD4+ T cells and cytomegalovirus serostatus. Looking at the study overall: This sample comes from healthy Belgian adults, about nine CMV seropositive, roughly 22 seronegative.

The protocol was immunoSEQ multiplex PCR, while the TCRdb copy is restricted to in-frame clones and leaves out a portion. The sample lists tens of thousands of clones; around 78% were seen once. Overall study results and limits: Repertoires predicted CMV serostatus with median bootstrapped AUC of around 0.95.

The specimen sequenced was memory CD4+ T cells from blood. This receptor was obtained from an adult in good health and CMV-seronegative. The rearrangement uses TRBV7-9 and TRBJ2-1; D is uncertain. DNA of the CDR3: TGTGCCAGCAGCTTAGTCCGAGGTCTGAATGAGCAGTTCTTC. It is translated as CASSLVRGLNEQFF.